This T cell receptor beta chain was identified during a study of T cell repertoires in cytomegalovirus infection. CDR1 and CDR2 (germline): DFQATT, SNEGSKA (reference sequence). The junction had 6 bases not matched to a gene; V was cut back by 2 bases and J by 4 bases. This CDR3 is 15 amino acids long. This clonotype was counted a few times. One entry per CDR3 protein, called by TCRdb with MiXCR from the reads. This table has hundreds of thousands of distinct CDR3 sequences, 35% appearing once. This TCR came from a human donor in good health (CMV status not recorded). Some clones in this sample may be carry-over from other donors' samples. The sequenced sample was PBMCs. The chain joins TRBV20-1 to TRBJ2-1; 9 nucleotides align to TRBD2. In DNA form, the CDR3 reads TGCAGTGCTAGACCCAGCGGGGGGCCGTACAATGAGCAGTTCTTC. As protein: CSARPSGGPYNEQFF.